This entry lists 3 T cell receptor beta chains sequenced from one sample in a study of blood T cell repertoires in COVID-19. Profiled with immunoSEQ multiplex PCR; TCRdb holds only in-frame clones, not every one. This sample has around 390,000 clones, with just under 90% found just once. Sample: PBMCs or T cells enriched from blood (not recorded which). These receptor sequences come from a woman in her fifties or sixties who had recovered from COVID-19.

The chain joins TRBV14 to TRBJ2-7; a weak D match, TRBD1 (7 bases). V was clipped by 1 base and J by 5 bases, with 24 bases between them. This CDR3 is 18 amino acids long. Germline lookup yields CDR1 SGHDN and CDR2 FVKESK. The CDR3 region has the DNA TGTGCCAGCAGCCAAGTGGGGACAGAATATCCGTCGGGGGACGAGCAGTACTTC. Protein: CASSQVGTEYPSGDEQYF.

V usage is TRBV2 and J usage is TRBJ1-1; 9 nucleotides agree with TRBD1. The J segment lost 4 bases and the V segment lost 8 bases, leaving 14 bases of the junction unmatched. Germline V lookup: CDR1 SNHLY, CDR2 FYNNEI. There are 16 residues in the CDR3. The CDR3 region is CASLRQGGIWVTEAFF. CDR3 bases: TGTGCCAGCCTGCGACAGGGGGGCATATGGGTCACTGAAGCTTTCTTT.

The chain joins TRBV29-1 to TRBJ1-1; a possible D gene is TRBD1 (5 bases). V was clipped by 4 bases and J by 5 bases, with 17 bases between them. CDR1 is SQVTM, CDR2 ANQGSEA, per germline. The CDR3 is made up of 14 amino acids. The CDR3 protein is CSVVGRIIETEAFF. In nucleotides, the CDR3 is TGCAGCGTTGTGGGGCGGATTATTGAAACTGAAGCTTTCTTT.